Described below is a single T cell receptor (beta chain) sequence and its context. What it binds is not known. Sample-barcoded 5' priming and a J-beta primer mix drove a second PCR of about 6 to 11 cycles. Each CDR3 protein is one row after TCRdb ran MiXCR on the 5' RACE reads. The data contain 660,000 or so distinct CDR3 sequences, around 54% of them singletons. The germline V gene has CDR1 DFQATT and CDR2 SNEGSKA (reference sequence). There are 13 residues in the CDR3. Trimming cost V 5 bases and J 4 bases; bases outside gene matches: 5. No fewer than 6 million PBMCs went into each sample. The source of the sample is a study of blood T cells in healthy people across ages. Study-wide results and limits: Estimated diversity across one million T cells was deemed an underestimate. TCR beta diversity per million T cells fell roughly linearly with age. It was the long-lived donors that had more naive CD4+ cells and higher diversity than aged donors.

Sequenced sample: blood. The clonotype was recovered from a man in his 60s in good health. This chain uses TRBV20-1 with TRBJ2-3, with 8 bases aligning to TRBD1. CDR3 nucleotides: TGCAGTGCTCCGGGACAGGATGCAGATACGCAGTATTTT. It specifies CSAPGQDADTQYF.